These 10 T cell receptor beta chains originate from one sample sequenced in a study of OX40 agonist ivuxolimab in advanced cancers. Some clones are missing from TCRdb's copy, which holds only in-frame ones; the method was immunoSEQ multiplex PCR. Of about 110,000 clones in the sample, 90% were seen once. The source material was CD4+ or CD8+ T cells sorted from blood, sampled in a trial of the OX40 agonist ivuxolimab. These receptors were obtained from an adult with an advanced solid tumor such as melanoma, head and neck, liver or kidney cancer.

In its sample, this clone was seen once. CDR3 region: CASSLIAGLGTEAFF. For the CDR3, the DNA is TGTGCCAGCAGCTTAATAGCGGGTTTGGGCACTGAAGCTTTCTTT. The chain joins TRBV7-2 to TRBJ1-1; no clear D. V gave up 2 bases and J gave up 4 bases, with 14 bases separating them. Germline CDR1 SGHTA, CDR2 FQGNSA. The CDR3 has 15 residues. Full variable domain (rest looked up from reference TRBV7-2 and TRBJ1-1): GAGVSQSPSNKVTEKGKDVELRCDPISGHTALYWYRQSLGQGLEFLIYFQGNSAPDKSGLPSDRFSAERTGGSVSTLTIQRTQQEDSAVYLCASSLIAGLGTEAFFGQGTRLTVV.

The V gene is TRBV9, the J gene TRBJ2-3; D is uncertain. V was cut by 3 bases and J by 0 bases, with 11 bases left in between. CDR1 is SGDLS, CDR2 YYNGEE, per germline. The CDR3 is made up of 15 amino acids. The CDR3: CASSATTVSTDTQYF. Written as DNA, the CDR3 is TGTGCCAGCAGCGCCACCACGGTTAGCACAGATACGCAGTATTTT.

V gene TRBV7-9 combines with J gene TRBJ2-3, with unresolved D. The germline gives CDR1 SEHNR, CDR2 FQNEAQ (reference sequence). CDR3 length: 13 amino acids. Trimming removed 5 bases at V and 4 bases at J, with 10 bases between. The CDR3 bases are TGTGCCAGCAGCCAAGACCCCTCAGATACGCAGTATTTT. Translated, it gives CASSQDPSDTQYF.

This chain links TRBV5-1 with TRBJ2-2; D gene ambiguous. Trimming stripped 5 bases from V and 4 bases from J, with 15 bases between. The CDR3 is made up of 15 amino acids. CDR1 and CDR2 from the germline V gene are SGHRS and YFSETQ. The CDR3 nucleotides read TGCGCCAGCAGTTCACTCCCTGGTAGCACCGGGGAGCTGTTTTTT. This gives the protein CASSSLPGSTGELFF.

This clone was seen once. The CDR3 DNA follows: TGTGCCCGTTCTCGTAGAGGCGGCGGGGGGGCAAAGAATGAGCAGTTCTTC. It translates to CARSRRGGGGAKNEQFF. V is TRBV9 and J is TRBJ2-1; 9 nucleotides match TRBD2. Germline values: CDR1 SGDLS, CDR2 YYNGEE. The CDR3 has 17 amino acids. V lost 10 bases, J lost 7 bases, and 21 bases stayed unmatched.

The CDR3 protein is CASRDSGNTIYF. The CDR3 DNA reads as TGTGCCAGCAGGGATAGTGGAAACACCATATATTTT. The rearrangement links TRBV7-2 to TRBJ1-3; D is undetermined. CDR1 SGHTA and CDR2 FQGNSA come from the germline V gene. The CDR3 is 12 residues long. The ends were cut back, 6 bases at V and 3 bases at J, with 6 bases in the middle. Full variable domain (remainder filled in from reference TRBV7-2 and TRBJ1-3): GAGVSQSPSNKVTEKGKDVELRCDPISGHTALYWYRQSLGQGLEFLIYFQGNSAPDKSGLPSDRFSAERTGGSVSTLTIQRTQQEDSAVYLCASRDSGNTIYFGEGSWLTVV.

The chain combines TRBV18 with TRBJ1-3; 12 bases match TRBD1. The CDR3 has 16 amino acids. From germline, CDR1 is KGHSH and CDR2 LQKENI. After removal of 6 bases from V and 3 bases from J, the junction contained 6 bases not matched to a gene. In nucleotides, the CDR3 is TGTGCCAGCTCCCCGGGACAGGGGGCGCGTGGAAACACCATATATTTT. Amino acid sequence: CASSPGQGARGNTIYF.

The chain couples TRBV5-5 to TRBJ1-1; D not resolved. V was cut by 1 base and J by 0 bases, with 4 bases left in between. This CDR3 comprises 13 residues. CDR1 is SGHKS and CDR2 is YYEKEE in the germline V gene (reference sequence). CDR3 nucleotide sequence: TGTGCCAGCAGCTTGAGGGTGAACACTGAAGCTTTCTTT. Translating gives CASSLRVNTEAFF.

This clone was recorded only once. The chain combines TRBV5-6 with TRBJ2-5, with a weak D call TRBD2 (7 bases). Germline CDR1 is SGHDT and CDR2 is YYEEEE. The ends were cut back, 3 bases at V and 5 bases at J, with 17 bases in the middle. This CDR3 has 15 amino acids. The CDR3 region is CASSSLRGAGETQYF. In DNA form, the CDR3 reads TGTGCCAGCAGCTCCCTCCGGGGGGCCGGGGAGACCCAGTACTTC.

The chain links TRBV5-4 to TRBJ1-2; no clear D. The CDR3 is made up of 15 amino acids. Between the trimmed V and J ends, which lost 3 bases and 1 base, there was a span of 13 bases. The germline gives CDR1 SGHNT, CDR2 YYREEE (reference sequence). The CDR3 spells CASSSNPGFNYGYTF. In nucleotides, the CDR3 is TGTGCCAGCAGCTCCAATCCGGGGTTTAACTATGGCTACACCTTC. The variable domain in full, completed from reference TRBV5-4 and TRBJ1-2, reads ETGVTQSPTHLIKTRGQQVTLRCSSQSGHNTVSWYQQALGQGPQFIFQYYREEENGRGNFPPRFSGLQFPNYSSELNVNALELDDSALYLCASSSNPGFNYGYTFGSGTRLTVV.